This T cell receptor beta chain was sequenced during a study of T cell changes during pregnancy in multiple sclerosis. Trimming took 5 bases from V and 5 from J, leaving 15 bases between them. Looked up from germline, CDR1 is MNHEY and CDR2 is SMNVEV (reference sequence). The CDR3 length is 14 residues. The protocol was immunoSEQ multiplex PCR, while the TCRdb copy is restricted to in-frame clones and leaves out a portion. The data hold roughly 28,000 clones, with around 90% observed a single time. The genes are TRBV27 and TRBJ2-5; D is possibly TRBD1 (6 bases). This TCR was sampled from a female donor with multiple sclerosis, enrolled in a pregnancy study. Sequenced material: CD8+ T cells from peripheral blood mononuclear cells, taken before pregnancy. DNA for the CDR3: TGTGCCAGCAGTGGGCAGGGGTGGCAGGAGACCCAGTACTTC. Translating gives CASSGQGWQETQYF.